A selection of T cell receptor beta chains follows, all from one sample in a study of prognosis after radiotherapy for stage I lung cancer. TCRdb independently ran MiXCR on the multiplex PCR reads; one entry per CDR3 protein. This table holds about 20,000 distinct CDR3 sequences, roughly 47% found once. Material: PBMCs, obtained before or after stereotactic body radiation therapy (not recorded which). All receptors come from a donor aged 50 or older with non-small cell lung cancer. CDR3s include the opening cysteine and the closing phenylalanine or tryptophan. Fields, in order: V gene, clone size, D gene, J gene, CDR3 DNA, CDR3 protein. The D gene is left open where the match is weak. Clone sizes are given selectively: once, few, many, or a class where the clone is expanded.

TRBV20-1	many	NA	TRBJ1-5	TGCAGTGCTAGAGACAGAAGCCCCAATCAGCCCCAGCATTTT	CSARDRSPNQPQHF
TRBV10-3	many	TRBD1	TRBJ2-7	TGTGCCACCAATCCGGGACAGTCCTACGAGCAGTACTTC	CATNPGQSYEQYF
TRBV7-2	NA	NA	TRBJ2-2	TGTGCCAGCAGCTTACAAGCAGTCGGCACCGGGGAGATGTTTTTT	CASSLQAVGTGEMFF
TRBV4-1	NA	TRBD2	TRBJ2-1	TGCGCCAGCAGCCAAAATCAACTAGCGGGAGGGCCTCGCTCCTACAATGAGCAGTTCTTC	CASSQNQLAGGPRSYNEQFF
TRBV7-8	many	TRBD2	TRBJ2-3	TGTGCCAGCACATTACTAGCGGGAGGGTCAGATACGCAGTATTTT	CASTLLAGGSDTQYF
TRBV19	NA	NA	TRBJ1-6	TGTGCCAGTAGTTTCGGACAGAGCTCACCCCTCCACTTT	CASSFGQSSPLHF
TRBV20-1	NA	TRBD1	TRBJ1-2	TGCAGTGCTAGCGGGGCCAGGGGGCAGGACTATGGCTACACCTTC	CSASGARGQDYGYTF
TRBV7-2	many	NA	TRBJ2-2	TGTGCCAGCAGCTTAGGAAGGACAGTCCAATTCACCGGGGAGCTGTTTTTT	CASSLGRTVQFTGELFF
TRBV28	many	NA	TRBJ2-7	TGTGCCAGCAGTTTACTATCCGCGCGGGCTGACTACGAGCAGTACTTC	CASSLLSARADYEQYF
TRBV20-1	many	NA	TRBJ2-3	TGCAGTGCTAGAGAGCCCTATACGCAGTATTTT	CSAREPYTQYF
TRBV20-1	many	TRBD2	TRBJ2-3	TGCAGTGCTAGACCCCTCCTGGGAATAGCGGGGACCACAGATACGCAGTATTTT	CSARPLLGIAGTTDTQYF
TRBV15	NA	NA	TRBJ2-1	TGTGCCACCAGCAGCGACCCTAACCGGGAGCAGTTCTTC	CATSSDPNREQFF
TRBV4-3	NA	NA	TRBJ1-2	TGCGCCAGCAGCCAAGATCTAAGGCTTCTTAACTATGGCTACACCTTC	CASSQDLRLLNYGYTF
TRBV7-9	NA	NA	TRBJ2-7	TGTGCCAGCAGCTTAGGGCCGTCCTACGAGCAGTACTTC	CASSLGPSYEQYF
TRBV3-1	many	NA	TRBJ2-2	TGTGCCAGCAGCCAAGTGGTAGGCGGGGAGCTGTTTTTT	CASSQVVGGELFF
TRBV28	NA	NA	TRBJ2-2	TGTGCCAGCAGTTTCAGTGCGGAGCCGGAAACCGGGGGGCTGTTTTTT	CASSFSAEPETGGLFF
TRBV30	medium-sized	NA	TRBJ2-3	TGTGCCTGGAGTGTAGGCGATACGCAGTATTTT	CAWSVGDTQYF
TRBV7-3	NA	NA	TRBJ2-3	TGTGCCAGCAGTCCCAGCCCGGGCGTAAGCACAGATACGCAGTATTTT	CASSPSPGVSTDTQYF
TRBV5-1	NA	NA	TRBJ2-7	TGCGCCAGCATCTTGGCTCCGGGACTTTCGATCTACGAGCAGTACTTC	CASILAPGLSIYEQYF
TRBV11-2	NA	NA	TRBJ1-1	TGTGCCAGCAGCTTGGACGGGACATACGTAGGGGCTTTCTTT	CASSLDGTYVGAFF
TRBV9	NA	NA	TRBJ1-6	TGTGCCAGCAGCGTAGAGTACAAAACTGGGACCGAGCATAATTCACCCCTCCACTTT	CASSVEYKTGTEHNSPLHF
TRBV6-1	NA	NA	TRBJ2-7	TGTGCCAGCAGTGAGGTTGGCGGGTTGACCTACGAGCAGTACTTC	CASSEVGGLTYEQYF
TRBV7-9	many	NA	TRBJ2-7	TGTGCCAGCAGCTTAGGGTCCCGGGATCCGACCTACGAGCAGTACTTC	CASSLGSRDPTYEQYF
TRBV11-1	NA	NA	TRBJ1-3	TGTGCCAGCAGCGACAGGACTGGAAACACCATATATTTT	CASSDRTGNTIYF
TRBV5-1	many	NA	TRBJ1-1	TGCGCCAGCAGCTCAGCGGGGTCGGCCACTGAAGCTTTCTTT	CASSSAGSATEAFF
TRBV12-3/TRBV12-4	NA	TRBD1	TRBJ1-6	TGTGCCAGCAGTCGGACAGGGGATTCACCCCTCCACTTT	CASSRTGDSPLHF
TRBV24-1	medium-sized	TRBD2	TRBJ2-1	TGTGCCACCAGTGAAGCCGGGACTACCTACAATGAGCAGTTCTTC	CATSEAGTTYNEQFF